A selection of T cell receptor beta chains follows, all from one sample in a study of CD8 T cells in ankylosing spondylitis. Each CDR3 protein gets one entry after TCRdb re-called the 5' RACE reads with MiXCR. Among 150,000 to 200,000 distinct CDR3 sequences listed, under 15% were seen once. The sample was blood, either unsorted or a sorted T cell fraction (not recorded which). The source is a female donor with ankylosing spondylitis or in good health (not recorded which). CDR3s include the opening cysteine and the closing phenylalanine or tryptophan. D genes are given only for firm matches. Where a row states a size, it is once, few, many or the class of an expanded clone; other rows omit it.

>TRBJ2-5|.|many|TRBV5-1
TGCGCCAGCAGCACCGGGGCTTTCAACCAAGAGACCCAGTACTTC
CASSTGAFNQETQYF
>TRBJ2-5|.|few|TRBV9
TGTGCCAGCAGCGTAGGGGGACAACAAGAGACCCAGTACTTC
CASSVGGQQETQYF
>TRBJ2-1|.|many|TRBV6-2/TRBV6-3
TGTGCCAGCAGTCCGGTAGCACATGAGCAGTTCTTC
CASSPVAHEQFF
>TRBJ2-7|.|.|TRBV7-2
TGTGCCAGCAGCTTAGGCAGGGATATTTTCTACGAGCAGTACTTC
CASSLGRDIFYEQYF
>TRBJ1-6|TRBD1|few|TRBV20-1
TGCAGTGCTAGGAGGACAGGGGGCGATAATTCACCCCTCCACTTT
CSARRTGGDNSPLHF
>TRBJ2-1|TRBD1|.|TRBV7-6
TGTGCCAGCAGCTTATTTGTCGGGACAGGCGCCTACAATGAGCAGTTCTTC
CASSLFVGTGAYNEQFF
>TRBJ2-7|TRBD2|many|TRBV7-2
TGTGCCAGCAGCTACGGACTAGCGGGGCCTAGCTCCTACGAGCAGTACTTC
CASSYGLAGPSSYEQYF
>TRBJ1-1|.|.|TRBV2
TGTGCCAGCAGTTCTCTCTGGCCGGGCACAATAAGAGGTACCACTGAAGCTTTCTTT
CASSSLWPGTIRGTTEAFF
>TRBJ2-2|TRBD2|many|TRBV10-3
TGTGCCATCAGTGGACCGGGACTAGCCTCGACCGGGGAGCTGTTTTTT
CAISGPGLASTGELFF
>TRBJ2-6|TRBD2|many|TRBV28
TGTGCCAGCAGTCAGGTGGGGGGACTAGCGGAGGGGTTCTCTGGGGCCAACGTCCTGACTTTC
CASSQVGGLAEGFSGANVLTF